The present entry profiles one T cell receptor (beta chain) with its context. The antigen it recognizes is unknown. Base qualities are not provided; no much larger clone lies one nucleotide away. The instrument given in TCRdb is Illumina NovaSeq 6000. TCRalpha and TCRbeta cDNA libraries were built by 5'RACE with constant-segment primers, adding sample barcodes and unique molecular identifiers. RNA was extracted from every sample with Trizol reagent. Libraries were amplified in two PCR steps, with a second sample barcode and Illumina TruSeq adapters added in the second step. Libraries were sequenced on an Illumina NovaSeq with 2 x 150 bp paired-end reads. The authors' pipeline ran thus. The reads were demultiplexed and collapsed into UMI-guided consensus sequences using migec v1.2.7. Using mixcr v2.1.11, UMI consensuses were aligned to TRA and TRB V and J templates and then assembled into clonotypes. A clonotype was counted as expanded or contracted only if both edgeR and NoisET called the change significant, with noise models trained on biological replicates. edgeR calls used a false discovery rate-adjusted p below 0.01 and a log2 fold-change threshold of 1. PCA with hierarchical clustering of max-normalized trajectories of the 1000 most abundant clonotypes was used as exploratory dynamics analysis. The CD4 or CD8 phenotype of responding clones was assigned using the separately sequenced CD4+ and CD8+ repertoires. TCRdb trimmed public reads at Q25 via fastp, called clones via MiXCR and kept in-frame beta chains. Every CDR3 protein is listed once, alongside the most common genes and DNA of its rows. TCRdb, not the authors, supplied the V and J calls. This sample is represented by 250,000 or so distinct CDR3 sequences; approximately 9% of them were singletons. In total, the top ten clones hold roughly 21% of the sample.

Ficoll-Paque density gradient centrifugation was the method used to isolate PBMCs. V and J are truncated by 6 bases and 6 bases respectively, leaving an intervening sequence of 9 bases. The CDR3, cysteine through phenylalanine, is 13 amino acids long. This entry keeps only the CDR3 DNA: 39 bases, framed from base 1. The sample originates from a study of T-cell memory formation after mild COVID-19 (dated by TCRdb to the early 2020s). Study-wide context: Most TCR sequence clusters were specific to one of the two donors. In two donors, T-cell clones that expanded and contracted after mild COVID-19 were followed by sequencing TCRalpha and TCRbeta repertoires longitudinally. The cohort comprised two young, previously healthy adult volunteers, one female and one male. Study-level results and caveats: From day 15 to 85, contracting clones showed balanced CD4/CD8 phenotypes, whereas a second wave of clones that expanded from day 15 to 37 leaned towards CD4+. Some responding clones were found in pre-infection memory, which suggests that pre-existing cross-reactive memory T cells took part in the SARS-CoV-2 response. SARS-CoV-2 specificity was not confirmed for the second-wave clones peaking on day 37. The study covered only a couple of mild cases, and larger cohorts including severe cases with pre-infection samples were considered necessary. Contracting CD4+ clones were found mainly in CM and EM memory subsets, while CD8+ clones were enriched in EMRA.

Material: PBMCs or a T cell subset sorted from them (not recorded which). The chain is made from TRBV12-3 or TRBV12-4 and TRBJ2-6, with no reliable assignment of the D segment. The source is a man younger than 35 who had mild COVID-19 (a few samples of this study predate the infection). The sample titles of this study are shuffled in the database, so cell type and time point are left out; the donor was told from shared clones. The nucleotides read TGTGCCAGCAGGAACATAGAGGCCAACGTCCTGACTTTC. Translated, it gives CASRNIEANVLTF.